This TCR beta chain is drawn from a study of blood T cell repertoires in COVID-19. Overall study: Material from acute and convalescent COVID-19 was sourced from the United States, Italy and Spain. T cells, B-cell-depleted T cells, or PBMCs provided the cDNA or gDNA that served as material.

Germline CDR1 SGHAT, CDR2 FQNNGV. The CDR3 spans 16 residues. The junction had 9 bases not matched to a gene; V was cut back by 0 bases and J by 5 bases. Per the study methods: Nucleated cell number was recorded as an estimate derived from reference gene primer amplification. Sequenced by immunoSEQ multiplex PCR; TCRdb stores in-frame clones only, minus some. V and J calls and clone size are given by that table; D and trimming were obtained from the DNA. The sample holds 65,000 to 75,000 clones, roughly 83% seen once. The sequencing sample was made of peripheral blood. The clonotype originates from a man at least 80 years old with acute or convalescent COVID-19. This rearrangement joins TRBV11-2 to TRBJ2-7; 8 positions agree with TRBD1. The CDR3 nucleotides are TGTGCCAGCAGCTTAGAGGGGGCCGGGACAGGCCACGAGCAGTACTTC. This encodes CASSLEGAGTGHEQYF.